The 23 T cell receptor beta chains below were found in one sample sequenced in a study of blood T cell repertoires in COVID-19. Clones were read by immunoSEQ multiplex PCR, and TCRdb kept only the in-frame ones, dropping some. Among about 190,000 clones, approximately 80% were seen once, and the ten largest hold less than 20%. The material sequenced was peripheral blood. These receptors originate from a human donor in a cohort sampled during active COVID-19.

The chain combines TRBV5-5 with TRBJ2-3; 7 nucleotides line up with TRBD1. The CDR3 is 15 amino acids. V dropped 1 base and J dropped 1; count of bases not matched to a gene: 3. The V gene's germline CDR1 is SGHKS and CDR2 YYEKEE (reference sequence). In DNA form, the CDR3 reads TGTGCCAGCAGCTTGCCAGGGGGAGGCACAGATACGCAGTATTTT. Its translation is CASSLPGGGTDTQYF.

V gene TRBV3-1 (or the pseudogene TRBV3-2) combines with J gene TRBJ2-2; 11 nucleotides agree with TRBD2. Germline CDR1 is LGHDT and CDR2 is YNNKEL (reference sequence). The ends lost 7 bases at V and 4 bases at J; junction bases unmatched: 2. There are 14 residues in the CDR3. CDR3 sequence (DNA): TGTGCCAGCACTGGGACTAGCGGCACCGGGGAGCTGTTTTTT. Translated, it gives CASTGTSGTGELFF.

The CDR3 nucleotides are TGTGCCTGGAGTTCGGGACAAATCTATGGCTACACCTTC. Its protein is CAWSSGQIYGYTF. The rearrangement links TRBV30 to TRBJ1-2; TRBD1 is a possible D gene (6 bases). The CDR3 extends over 13 amino acids. V shed 2 bases and J shed 4 bases, with 11 bases lying between them. CDR1 is GTSNPN, CDR2 SVGIG, per germline (reference sequence).

The chain combines TRBV29-1 with TRBJ1-1, with 7 positions matching TRBD1. The CDR3 length is 13 residues. The J segment lost 8 bases and the V segment lost 0 bases, leaving 6 bases of the junction unmatched. Looked up from germline, CDR1 is SQVTM and CDR2 is ANQGSEA. The chain's CDR3 is CSVEDWGDSEAFF. CDR3 nucleotide sequence: TGCAGCGTTGAAGATTGGGGGGACAGCGAAGCTTTCTTT.

The chain uses TRBV28 and TRBJ1-2; TRBD1 is a possible D gene (6 bases). CDR3 size: 16 residues. In germline, CDR1 is MDHEN, CDR2 SYDVKM. V shed 5 bases and J shed 8 bases, with 24 bases lying between them. The CDR3 DNA reads as TGTGCCAGCAGTAATGGGACACCCTACCGCGTAGGGGGCTACACCTTC. Encoded protein: CASSNGTPYRVGGYTF.

The chain employs TRBV7-9 and TRBJ2-7, with 8 bases identical to TRBD2. V was pared by 7 bases and J by 2 bases, with 10 bases of the junction left unmatched. Germline values: CDR1 SEHNR, CDR2 FQNEAQ (reference sequence). The CDR3 consists of 15 residues. The CDR3 reads CASTEGSGTTYEQYF. DNA of the CDR3: TGTGCCAGCACCGAGGGTAGCGGGACCACCTACGAGCAGTACTTC.

This clone was detected a few times. The chain links TRBV7-2 to TRBJ2-7; D might be TRBD2 (5 bases). The CDR3 consists of 14 residues. CDR1 is SGHTA, CDR2 FQGNSA, per germline. V lost 5 bases, J lost 4 bases, and 15 bases lay in between. The CDR3 sequence is CASSPTGMGYEQYF. CDR3 DNA: TGTGCCAGCAGCCCGACCGGGATGGGGTACGAGCAGTACTTC.

The V call is TRBV2, the J call TRBJ2-1; D unresolved. Looked up from germline, CDR1 is SNHLY and CDR2 is FYNNEI. This CDR3 has 11 amino acids. Trimming removed 2 bases from V and 10 bases from J, with 6 bases in between. In DNA form, the CDR3 reads TGTGCCAGCAGTGAACGGGTAGAGCAGTTCTTC. Encoded protein: CASSERVEQFF.

The rearrangement joins TRBV19 to TRBJ2-5, with D perhaps matching TRBD1 (5 bases). V dropped 3 bases and J dropped 2 bases, with 7 bases sitting between them. Germline V gene sequence: CDR1 LNHDA, CDR2 SQIVND (reference sequence). The CDR3 covers 13 residues. The CDR3, as DNA: TGTGCCAGTAGTATCACAGGACAAGAGACCCAGTACTTC. Its translation is CASSITGQETQYF.

V is TRBV19 and J is TRBJ1-2; D gene uncertain. The CDR3 is made up of 15 amino acids. V lost 3 bases and J 1 base, leaving 12 bases between the germline ends. The germline gives CDR1 LNHDA, CDR2 SQIVND (reference sequence). CDR3 bases: TGTGCCAGTAGTATGCCTCGGGGAGGTAACTATGGCTACACCTTC. Translating gives CASSMPRGGNYGYTF.

The table lists this clone with a few counts. This chain joins TRBV7-9 and TRBJ2-5; 11 nucleotides agree with TRBD1. CDR1 and CDR2 (germline): SEHNR, FQNEAQ (reference sequence). After removal of 5 bases from V and 5 bases from J, the junction contained 7 bases not matched to a gene. The CDR3 loop spans 15 amino acids. CDR3 nucleotide sequence: TGTGCCAGCAGCCTATCCGGGACAGGGGGGGAGACCCAGTACTTC. It specifies CASSLSGTGGETQYF.

A single count supports this clone. The chain joins TRBV5-1 to TRBJ2-3; possibly TRBD2 for D (5 bases). V shed 0 bases and J shed 6 bases, with 8 bases lying between them. The CDR3 consists of 13 residues. CDR1 is SGHRS and CDR2 is YFSETQ in the germline V gene. The CDR3 loop is CASSLAGMDTQYF. The CDR3 coding sequence is TGCGCCAGCAGCTTGGCCGGGATGGATACGCAGTATTTT.

The J gene is TRBJ1-2, the V gene TRBV30; D gene unclear. Per the germline V gene, CDR1 is GTSNPN and CDR2 is SVGIG (reference sequence). Trimming pared 4 bases from V and 2 bases from J, leaving 14 bases between. The CDR3 is 14 amino acids. CDR3 loop: CAWTRRQPNYGYTF. CDR3 sequence (DNA): TGTGCCTGGACAAGGCGGCAGCCCAACTATGGCTACACCTTC.

This chain connects TRBV19 to TRBJ1-2; the match to TRBD1 covers 7 bases. The CDR3 has 16 amino acids. The germline gives CDR1 LNHDA, CDR2 SQIVND (reference sequence). V dropped 0 bases and J dropped 5; count of bases not matched to a gene: 9. The CDR3 nucleotides are TGTGCCAGTAGTATAGATATACCGGACAGGAAATATGGCTACACCTTC. As protein: CASSIDIPDRKYGYTF.

The chain has TRBV27 and TRBJ1-1; D gene ambiguous. Trimming removed 3 bases at V and 4 bases at J, with 12 bases between. The germline V gene encodes CDR1 MNHEY and CDR2 SMNVEV (reference sequence). The CDR3 consists of 14 residues. The CDR3 DNA reads as TGTGCCAGCAGTTTGCAGCCAGAGGGCACTGAAGCTTTCTTT. Amino acids: CASSLQPEGTEAFF.

This clone was seen just once. The genes are TRBV27 and TRBJ2-3; 7 bases match TRBD2. V was pared by 5 bases and J by 3 bases, with 8 bases of the junction left unmatched. The CDR3 runs 15 residues. Germline V gene data show CDR1 as MNHEY and CDR2 as SMNVEV (reference sequence). The CDR3 DNA sequence: TGTGCCAGCAGTACGTACGGGGAGGGGACAGATACGCAGTATTTT. Its protein product is CASSTYGEGTDTQYF.

The CDR3 spells CASSLGDGGVPTEAFF. The CDR3, as DNA: TGCGCCAGCAGCTTGGGGGACGGCGGGGTTCCGACTGAAGCTTTCTTT. The gene calls are TRBV5-1 and TRBJ1-1; perhaps TRBD1 as D (5 bases). Germline assignment: CDR1 SGHRS and CDR2 YFSETQ. The V end lost 0 bases, the J end lost 5 bases, and 17 bases lay between the germline ends. The CDR3 has 16 amino acids.

This clone was detected only a few times. The rearrangement uses TRBV10-3 and TRBJ1-6; 7 bases agree with TRBD1. The J segment lost 9 bases and the V segment lost 3 bases, leaving 2 bases of the junction unmatched. In germline, CDR1 is ENHRY, CDR2 SYGVKD. The CDR3 totals 13 residues. CDR3 sequence reads: CAISDDRASPLHF. CDR3 DNA: TGTGCCATCAGTGACGACAGGGCTTCACCCCTCCACTTT.

The rearrangement uses TRBV7-2 and TRBJ1-3; D uncertain. V lost 2 bases, J lost 0 bases, and 8 bases lay in between. CDR1 is SGHTA, CDR2 FQGNSA, per germline. The CDR3 spans 15 residues. The CDR3 coding sequence is TGTGCCAGCAGCTTACAACTCGGCTCTGGAAACACCATATATTTT. The encoded protein is CASSLQLGSGNTIYF.

This clone was picked up one time. The V call is TRBV4-1, the J call TRBJ1-1, with a weak D call TRBD1 (6 bases). Trimming left V 1 base short and J 5 bases short, with 11 bases between. Germline V gene sequence: CDR1 MGHRA, CDR2 YSYEKL. CDR3 length: 14 residues. The CDR3 DNA follows: TGCGCCAGCAGCCAAGTCCCAGGGGCAACTGAAGCTTTCTTT. The encoded protein is CASSQVPGATEAFF.

The chain carries TRBV3-1 (or the pseudogene TRBV3-2) and TRBJ1-2; 7 nucleotides match TRBD1. This CDR3 comprises 13 residues. CDR1 is LGHDT, CDR2 YNNKEL, per germline (reference sequence). Germline trimming cut 3 bases from V and 7 bases from J; bases unmatched to any gene: 5. The CDR3 nucleotides are TGTGCCAGCAGCCAGTCGCACAGGGGTGGCTACACCTTC. Its protein is CASSQSHRGGYTF.

The chain recombines TRBV9 with TRBJ1-1, with TRBD1 as a possible D gene (6 bases). The V and J ends lost 4 bases and 4 bases respectively, with 11 bases between them. Germline CDR1 is SGDLS and CDR2 is YYNGEE. This CDR3 has 13 amino acids. CDR3 bases: TGTGCCAGCAGCTCACAGGGTCGCACTGAAGCTTTCTTT. This codes for CASSSQGRTEAFF.

The sample holds one count of this clone. This chain links TRBV7-9 with TRBJ2-7; D unresolved. CDR3 length: 14 amino acids. Germline V CDR1 and CDR2: SEHNR, FQNEAQ (reference sequence). The ends were cut back, 4 bases at V and 2 bases at J, with 12 bases in the middle. The chain's CDR3 is CASSSPTGTYEQYF. The DNA of the CDR3 is TGTGCCAGCAGCTCCCCGACGGGTACCTACGAGCAGTACTTC.